The text below deals with one T cell receptor beta chain. The germline gene is not matched at one end of the junction; a read error may be the cause. The record originates from a study of immune evolution from preneoplasia to lung adenocarcinoma. The table came from immunoSEQ multiplex PCR; TCRdb's copy has only in-frame clones and leaves some out. The sample shows about 4,600 clones, about 80% of them seen only once. The CDR3 sequence is 12 residues long. Germline values: CDR1 SQVTM, CDR2 ANQGSEA. H&E slides confirmed each diagnosis, reviewed by two pathologists independently. Sequencing was performed on FFPE normal lung tissue adjacent to the tumor. The source of this sequence is a person aged 50 to 70 with lung adenocarcinoma. This chain connects TRBV29-1 to TRBJ1-1, with D maybe TRBD1 (5 bases). The CDR3 sequence is CSVEGSGQATLF. In DNA, the CDR3 is TGCAGCGTTGAGGGGTCGGGGCAGGCAACGCTCTTT.